This entry features one T cell receptor (beta chain) sequence. This sample stems from a study of blood T cell repertoires in COVID-19. Looking at the study overall: Researchers got acute and convalescent COVID-19 samples from the United States, Italy and Spain.

Trimming pared 5 bases from V and 2 bases from J, leaving 15 bases between. In germline, CDR1 is MNHEY, CDR2 SMNVEV (reference sequence). CDR3 length equals 15 residues. As handled by the study authors: Cell counts per sample came from amplifying reference gene primers. Data came from immunoSEQ multiplex PCR; TCRdb stores just in-frame clones and leaves some out. Clonal size and the V and J genes are those of that table, whereas D and trimming came from the DNA. The top ten clones hold approximately 8.5% of a sample with fewer than 350,000 clones, roughly 90% of them seen once. The chain recombines TRBV27 with TRBJ1-2; unclear D gene. The sequenced sample was peripheral blood. The receptor comes from a man aged 18-30 years with active or convalescent COVID-19. The CDR3 protein is CASSDPSGSNYGYTF. CDR3 bases: TGTGCCAGCAGTGACCCTTCCGGGAGCAACTATGGCTACACCTTC.